This T cell receptor (beta chain) was obtained from a study of early T cells in non-severe SARS-CoV-2 infection. Using its own MiXCR run on the 5' RACE reads, TCRdb lists one record per CDR3 protein. The sample has tens of thousands of distinct CDR3 sequences; under 6% are singletons. Germline CDR1 reads SGHTA; CDR2 reads FQGNSA. The CDR3 loop spans 18 amino acids. Trimming cost V 5 bases and J 1 base, with 24 bases left between them. Study-level results: VDJdb matching favored anti-spike CD8 responses, missing private and CD4 specificities.

For this clonotype: The antigen remains undetermined.

This sequence was found in an adult who was a healthcare worker with PCR-confirmed SARS-CoV-2 infection or an uninfected control (not recorded which). V and J are TRBV7-2 and TRBJ2-7; D may correspond to TRBD1 or TRBD2 (6 bases each). The sample consisted of whole blood. The CDR3 bases are TGTGCCAGCAGCATATCGGCCCCCGGGGGCACGACATCCTACGAGCAGTACTTC. Protein product: CASSISAPGGTTSYEQYF.